Given below is one T cell receptor beta chain in context. Assay used: immunoSEQ multiplex PCR; TCRdb lists only in-frame clones, some missing. This table has tens of thousands of clones, around nine tenths appearing once. The sample is drawn from a study of T cell changes during pregnancy in multiple sclerosis. The CDR3 is 11 amino acids. Trimming removed 7 bases at V and 12 bases at J, with 15 bases between. Germline lookup yields CDR1 SQVTM and CDR2 ANQGSEA. The TCR sequence derives from a female donor with multiple sclerosis, enrolled in a pregnancy study. The genes are TRBV29-1 and TRBJ1-4; D gene unclear. The sample here was CD8+ T cells from peripheral blood mononuclear cells, taken in the third trimester of pregnancy. CDR3 region: CSAVDRGELFF. As DNA, the CDR3 is TGCAGCGCTGTGGACCGCGGGGAACTGTTTTTT.